This T cell receptor beta chain was recovered during a study of shared clonotypes between healthy human individuals. For the study at large: The study drew on a couple of women and a few men aged 18 to 49 as donors.

Naive CD45RA+ and memory CD45RA-negative subsets were split from CD4+ cells. General observations from the study: Shared clonotypes: roughly 4.5% naive CD4, approximately 3.4% naive CD8, roughly 2.2% memory CD4, 0.4% memory CD8.

The table lists this clone with a count of one. Its target is not known. TCRdb's copy holds only in-frame clones and misses some; the assay was immunoSEQ multiplex PCR. Among 2 million to 3 million clones listed, 93% were seen once. What was sequenced was naive CD4+ T cells from PBMCs. The subset denotes: CD45RA+ positively selected. This receptor was identified in a man aged 18 to 30 in good health. Some clones in this sample may be carry-over from other donors' samples.

The CDR3: CAIRGGSPSYNEQFF. CDR3 coding DNA: TGTGCCATCAGAGGCGGGAGCCCCTCCTACAATGAGCAGTTCTTC. The chain links TRBV10-3 to TRBJ2-1, with 7 bases aligning to TRBD2. Germline trimming cut 6 bases from V and 0 bases from J; bases unmatched to any gene: 5. This CDR3 is 15 amino acids long. From germline, CDR1 is ENHRY and CDR2 SYGVKD.